Reported below is one T cell receptor (beta chain). Only in-frame clones appear in the TCRdb table, and some are missing; sequencing was by immunoSEQ multiplex PCR. Here the sample spans 2,500,000 or so clones, 92% being singletons. The sample belongs to a study of shared clonotypes between healthy human individuals. The germline V gene has CDR1 SGHDN and CDR2 FVKESK. Trimming took off 7 bases at V and 0 bases at J, with 10 bases between the two ends. The CDR3 has 13 amino acids. The sample taken for sequencing was naive CD4+ T cells from PBMCs. Subset described: CD45RA+ positively selected. The V and J genes are TRBV14 and TRBJ2-7; D may be TRBD2 (6 bases). This receptor was obtained from a man younger than 35 in good health. Some clones in this sample may be carry-over from other donors' samples. The CDR3 loop reads CASTPGVSYEQYF. CDR3 DNA: TGTGCCAGCACCCCGGGGGTCTCCTACGAGCAGTACTTC.